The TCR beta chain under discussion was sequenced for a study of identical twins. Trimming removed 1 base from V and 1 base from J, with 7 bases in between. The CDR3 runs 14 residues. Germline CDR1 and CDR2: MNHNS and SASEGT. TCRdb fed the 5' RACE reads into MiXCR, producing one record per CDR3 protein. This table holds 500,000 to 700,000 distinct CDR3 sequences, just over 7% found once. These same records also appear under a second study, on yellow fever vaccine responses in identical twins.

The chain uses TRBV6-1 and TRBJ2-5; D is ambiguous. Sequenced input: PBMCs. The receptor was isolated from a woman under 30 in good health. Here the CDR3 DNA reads TGTGCCAGCAGTGAAGGAGTGGGCCAAGAGACCCAGTACTTC. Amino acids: CASSEGVGQETQYF.